These T cell receptor beta chains were read from a single sample in a study of blood T cell repertoires in COVID-19. The assay was immunoSEQ multiplex PCR, and TCRdb's table has in-frame clones only and misses some. This sample yields roughly 70,000 clones, of which 70% to 75% are seen a single time; 21% belongs to the top ten. The specimen was peripheral blood. Every receptor here comes from a man between 65 and 85 years old with acute or convalescent COVID-19. CDR3s include the opening cysteine and the closing phenylalanine or tryptophan. Fields, in order: D gene, clone size, V gene, J gene, CDR3 protein, CDR3 DNA. A D gene is named only where the DNA matches it firmly. Some rows mark clone size as missing; the rest say once, few, many or name a class of expanded clone.

D: NA
size: NA
V: TRBV11-2
J: TRBJ2-5
CDR3: CASSWHEETQYF
DNA: TGTGCCAGCAGCTGGCACGAAGAGACCCAGTACTTC

D: NA
size: few
V: TRBV9
J: TRBJ1-3
CDR3: CASSVDYSGNTIYF
DNA: TGTGCCAGCAGCGTCGACTACTCTGGAAACACCATATATTTT

D: NA
size: few
V: TRBV7-8
J: TRBJ1-2
CDR3: CASSLAYSLYGYTF
DNA: TGTGCCAGCAGCTTAGCATATAGCCTCTATGGCTACACCTTC

D: NA
size: once
V: TRBV21-1
J: TRBJ2-7
CDR3: CASSKGGGGQYF
DNA: TGTGCCAGCAGCAAAGGCGGCGGGGGGCAGTACTTC

D: TRBD2
size: NA
V: TRBV27
J: TRBJ2-5
CDR3: CASSGPGLAGETQYF
DNA: TGTGCCAGCAGCGGTCCGGGACTAGCGGGAGAGACCCAGTACTTC

D: TRBD2
size: NA
V: TRBV5-1
J: TRBJ2-1
CDR3: CASSEGLEGNEQFF
DNA: TGCGCCAGCAGCGAGGGACTAGAGGGCAATGAGCAGTTCTTC

D: NA
size: many
V: TRBV28
J: TRBJ1-3
CDR3: CASSFQSSGNTIYF
DNA: TGTGCCAGCAGTTTCCAGTCTTCTGGAAACACCATATATTTT

D: NA
size: NA
V: TRBV19
J: TRBJ1-2
CDR3: CASSIEESYGYTF
DNA: TGTGCCAGTAGTATAGAAGAGAGCTATGGCTACACCTTC

D: TRBD2
size: NA
V: TRBV12-5
J: TRBJ2-3
CDR3: CASGPGLAGATDTQYF
DNA: TGTGCTAGTGGGCCGGGACTAGCGGGAGCTACGGATACGCAGTATTTT

D: TRBD1
size: NA
V: TRBV27
J: TRBJ2-5
CDR3: CASSLGQGETQYF
DNA: TGTGCCAGCAGTTTAGGACAGGGTGAGACCCAGTACTTC

D: NA
size: NA
V: TRBV7-2
J: TRBJ2-7
CDR3: CASSPGLGIGEQYF
DNA: TGTGCCAGCAGCCCCGGACTGGGTATCGGCGAGCAGTACTTC

D: TRBD2
size: NA
V: TRBV7-9
J: TRBJ2-3
CDR3: CASTQTEGLAEYTDTQYF
DNA: TGTGCCAGCACCCAGACCGAGGGACTAGCGGAATACACAGATACGCAGTATTTT

D: NA
size: NA
V: TRBV5-8
J: TRBJ2-1
CDR3: CASSFGSSGNEQFF
DNA: TGTGCCAGCAGCTTCGGGAGCTCGGGCAATGAGCAGTTCTTC

D: NA
size: NA
V: TRBV18
J: TRBJ1-2
CDR3: CASSPTDSYGYTF
DNA: TGTGCCAGCTCACCTACAGACAGTTATGGCTACACCTTC

D: NA
size: NA
V: TRBV18
J: TRBJ2-1
CDR3: CASSGSKTFSYNEQFF
DNA: TGTGCCAGCTCGGGTTCTAAGACATTCTCCTACAATGAGCAGTTCTTC

D: NA
size: NA
V: TRBV7-9
J: TRBJ2-7
CDR3: CASSTSYEQYF
DNA: TGTGCCAGCAGCACTAGTTACGAGCAGTACTTC

D: NA
size: NA
V: TRBV9
J: TRBJ2-2
CDR3: CASHSGSNTGELFF
DNA: TGTGCCAGCCATAGCGGATCGAACACCGGGGAGCTGTTTTTT

D: NA
size: NA
V: TRBV11-3
J: TRBJ2-1
CDR3: CASSLGPYNEQFF
DNA: TGTGCCAGCAGCTTAGGGCCCTACAATGAGCAGTTCTTC

D: TRBD1
size: NA
V: TRBV5-6
J: TRBJ1-6
CDR3: CASSTTGVESPLHF
DNA: TGTGCCAGCAGCACGACAGGGGTAGAATCACCCCTCCACTTT

D: NA
size: once
V: TRBV19
J: TRBJ1-1
CDR3: CASSRRGNTEAFF
DNA: TGTGCCAGTAGCCGCCGGGGAAACACTGAAGCTTTCTTT

D: NA
size: NA
V: TRBV10-2
J: TRBJ1-5
CDR3: CASSQGKNNQPQHF
DNA: TGCGCCAGTAGTCAGGGTAAAAACAATCAGCCCCAGCATTTT

D: NA
size: NA
V: TRBV13
J: TRBJ1-3
CDR3: CASSRGRPRNTIYF
DNA: TGTGCCAGCAGCCGGGGGAGACCCAGAAACACCATATATTTT

D: NA
size: NA
V: TRBV7-2
J: TRBJ2-7
CDR3: CASSRSYEQYF
DNA: TGTGCCAGCAGCCGGTCTTACGAGCAGTACTTC

D: TRBD2
size: NA
V: TRBV29-1
J: TRBJ2-1
CDR3: CSVAASGIKRDEQFF
DNA: TGCAGCGTCGCGGCAAGCGGGATTAAGAGGGATGAGCAGTTCTTC

D: NA
size: NA
V: TRBV6-4
J: TRBJ2-3
CDR3: CASRRGIGADTQYF
DNA: TGTGCCAGCAGGCGCGGGATAGGGGCAGATACGCAGTATTTT

D: TRBD2
size: NA
V: TRBV27
J: TRBJ2-1
CDR3: CASSLGRDQVYNEQFF
DNA: TGTGCCAGCAGTTTAGGGAGGGACCAGGTTTACAATGAGCAGTTCTTC

D: TRBD2
size: NA
V: TRBV14
J: TRBJ2-3
CDR3: CASSHGRHTDTQYF
DNA: TGTGCCAGCAGCCACGGGAGGCACACAGATACGCAGTATTTT

D: NA
size: NA
V: TRBV5-8
J: TRBJ1-1
CDR3: CASSLATAGDTEAFF
DNA: TGTGCCAGCAGCTTGGCCACCGCGGGGGACACTGAAGCTTTCTTT

D: NA
size: few
V: TRBV5-6
J: TRBJ2-1
CDR3: CASSLRPGRPPYNEQFF
DNA: TGTGCCAGCAGCTTACGCCCTGGCAGGCCCCCCTACAATGAGCAGTTCTTC